The 26 T cell receptor beta chains below were found in one sample sequenced in a study of technical replicates of blood from several donors. Libraries were prepared by immunoSEQ multiplex PCR; TCRdb keeps only in-frame clonotypes and omits some of them. The sample includes some 84,000 clones, roughly 90% of them seen just once. Material for sequencing was T cells isolated from PBMCs. These receptors all come from a human donor in good health.

The J gene is TRBJ2-5, the V gene TRBV2, with D tentatively TRBD1 (5 bases). V gave up 7 bases and J gave up 3 bases, with 9 bases separating them. The germline gives CDR1 SNHLY, CDR2 FYNNEI. The CDR3 has 12 amino acids. The CDR3 DNA is TGTGCCAGCACCAGGGCTGAAGAGACCCAGTACTTC. Amino acids: CASTRAEETQYF.

This chain connects TRBV29-1 to TRBJ1-1; TRBD1 might be the D (5 bases). Trimming stripped 4 bases from V and 1 base from J, with 10 bases between. The germline V gene encodes CDR1 SQVTM and CDR2 ANQGSEA. The CDR3 has 13 amino acids. CDR3 nucleotide sequence: TGCAGCGTTGGGGGGGTCGGGAACACTGAAGCTTTCTTT. Translated: CSVGGVGNTEAFF.

The chain employs TRBV9 and TRBJ2-7; 8 nucleotides match TRBD2. The CDR3 spans 15 residues. Germline V CDR1 and CDR2: SGDLS, YYNGEE. Trimming at V came to 0 bases and at J to 0 bases, leaving 2 bases not matched to a gene. The DNA for the CDR3 is TGTGCCAGCAGCGTAGAAACTAGCGGCTCCTACGAGCAGTACTTC. Its protein product is CASSVETSGSYEQYF. The full variable domain, completed using reference TRBV9 and TRBJ2-7, is DSGVTQTPKHLITATGQRVTLRCSPRSGDLSVYWYQQSLDQGLQFLIQYYNGEERAKGNILERFSAQQFPDLHSELNLSSLELGDSALYFCASSVETSGSYEQYFGPGTRLTVT.

This clone has a single count. This chain connects TRBV29-1 to TRBJ2-7, with 9 bases fitting TRBD1. V shed 0 bases, J shed 2 bases, and the junction held 5 bases outside the gene matches. The CDR3 runs to 15 residues. Germline V gene data show CDR1 as SQVTM and CDR2 as ANQGSEA. As DNA, the CDR3 is TGCAGCGTTGAAGATCGGGGACAGGGTACCTACGAGCAGTACTTC. As protein: CSVEDRGQGTYEQYF.

The V gene is TRBV9, the J gene TRBJ1-1; maybe TRBD1 (5 bases). The CDR3 covers 15 residues. V gave up 0 bases and J gave up 3 bases, with 12 bases separating them. Germline V CDR1 and CDR2: SGDLS, YYNGEE. As DNA, the CDR3 is TGTGCCAGCAGCGTAGTATGGGGAGGGGACACTGAAGCTTTCTTT. This translates into CASSVVWGGDTEAFF.

The V and J genes are TRBV18 and TRBJ1-1, with D unresolved. The ends were cut back, 6 bases at V and 3 bases at J, with 11 bases in the middle. CDR1 and CDR2 from the germline V gene are KGHSH and LQKENI. The length of the CDR3 is 13 residues. CDR3 nucleotide sequence: TGTGCCAGCTCGGCGGTCCGGGACACTGAAGCTTTCTTT. It is translated as CASSAVRDTEAFF.

V and J are TRBV18 and TRBJ1-4; perhaps TRBD1 as D (5 bases). Germline V gene sequence: CDR1 KGHSH, CDR2 LQKENI. Trimming shortened V by 2 bases and J by 8 bases, and 15 bases separated the two germline ends. The CDR3 length is 15 residues. CDR3 region: CASSPAVSGDEKLFF. The CDR3 DNA reads TGTGCCAGCTCACCAGCCGTTAGCGGGGACGAAAAACTGTTTTTT.

The chain carries TRBV4-1 and TRBJ1-2, with TRBD1 as a possible D gene (5 bases). The CDR3 is 17 residues long. The V and J ends lost 0 bases and 8 bases respectively, with 22 bases between them. Germline CDR1 and CDR2: MGHRA and YSYEKL. The CDR3 DNA reads TGCGCCAGCAGCCAAGATCGCGGGACCCCTTTTGATTTGGGCTACACCTTC. It encodes CASSQDRGTPFDLGYTF.

This clone was observed a handful of times. The rearrangement uses TRBV28 and TRBJ1-1; TRBD1 is a possible D gene (6 bases). Germline V lookup: CDR1 MDHEN, CDR2 SYDVKM. The CDR3 contains 16 residues. Trimming pared 7 bases from V and 2 bases from J, leaving 20 bases between. Here the CDR3 DNA reads TGTGCCAGCACCCGAGGGGGGGGCATAGTTAACACTGAAGCTTTCTTT. It encodes CASTRGGGIVNTEAFF. The full variable domain, in which reference TRBV28 and TRBJ1-1 provide the parts outside the CDR3, is DVKVTQSSRYLVKRTGEKVFLECVQDMDHENMFWYRQDPGLGLRLIYFSYDVKMKEKGDIPEGYSVSREKKERFSLILESASTNQTSMYLCASTRGGGIVNTEAFFGQGTRLTVV.

The rearrangement uses TRBV19 and TRBJ1-1, with D possibly matching TRBD1 (5 bases). Deletions cut 5 bases from V and 0 bases from J, with 10 bases between. The CDR3 has 14 amino acids. Germline values: CDR1 LNHDA, CDR2 SQIVND (reference sequence). The CDR3 sequence: CASSVGHMNTEAFF. CDR3 bases: TGTGCCAGTAGTGTCGGACACATGAACACTGAAGCTTTCTTT. Based on the CDR3 plus reference TRBV19 and TRBJ1-1, the full variable domain is DGGITQSPKYLFRKEGQNVTLSCEQNLNHDAMYWYRQDPGQGLRLIYYSQIVNDFQKGDIAEGYSVSREKKESFPLTVTSAQKNPTAFYLCASSVGHMNTEAFFGQGTRLTVV.

The rearrangement joins TRBV9 to TRBJ1-2; 7 positions match TRBD1. Germline V gives CDR1 SGDLS, CDR2 YYNGEE. V dropped 3 bases and J dropped 5; count of bases not matched to a gene: 7. The CDR3 is 14 amino acids. In nucleotides, the CDR3 is TGTGCCAGCAGCGCCGGAGGGACAGAGTATGGCTACACCTTC. Its protein is CASSAGGTEYGYTF.

The rearrangement uses TRBV28 and TRBJ2-3; TRBD2 agrees at 7 bases. Per germline, CDR1 MDHEN and CDR2 SYDVKM. V was clipped by 6 bases and J by 3 bases; unmatched bases: 9. There are 15 residues in the CDR3. Here the CDR3 reads CASRLLRGGTDTQYF. The CDR3 DNA sequence: TGTGCCAGCAGGTTACTGAGGGGAGGGACAGATACGCAGTATTTT. The complete variable domain, with remaining parts taken from reference TRBV28 and TRBJ2-3, reads DVKVTQSSRYLVKRTGEKVFLECVQDMDHENMFWYRQDPGLGLRLIYFSYDVKMKEKGDIPEGYSVSREKKERFSLILESASTNQTSMYLCASRLLRGGTDTQYFGPGTRLTVL.

The chain recombines TRBV7-2 with TRBJ2-7, with TRBD2 identical over 8 bases. V trimming: 5 bases; J trimming: 0 bases; junction bases outside the gene matches: 9. Germline V gene sequence: CDR1 SGHTA, CDR2 FQGNSA. There are 16 residues in the CDR3. The CDR3 coding sequence is TGTGCCAGCAGCCTAGGGGGAGCGGGAGTCTCCTACGAGCAGTACTTC. It is translated as CASSLGGAGVSYEQYF.

V and J are TRBV9 and TRBJ1-1; D might be TRBD1 (5 bases). This CDR3 comprises 15 residues. Between the trimmed V and J ends, which lost 0 bases and 1 base, there was a span of 10 bases. Germline V gene lookup returns CDR1 SGDLS and CDR2 YYNGEE. CDR3 nucleotide sequence: TGTGCCAGCAGCGTAGGATCGGGGGGGAACACTGAAGCTTTCTTT. It specifies CASSVGSGGNTEAFF.

This clone was detected only once. CDR3 residues: CASSYQGGGPQHF. The CDR3 nucleotides are TGTGCCAGCAGTTACCAGGGGGGAGGACCCCAGCATTTT. This rearrangement joins TRBV6-5 to TRBJ1-5; 7 positions match TRBD1. The V gene's germline CDR1 is MNHEY and CDR2 SVGAGI. Unmatched junction bases numbered 5, after V lost 2 bases and J lost 10 bases. The CDR3 is made up of 13 amino acids.

The chain employs TRBV28 and TRBJ1-3, with D perhaps TRBD1 (5 bases). Trimming shortened V by 7 bases and J by 4 bases, and 11 bases separated the two germline ends. The CDR3 is made up of 13 amino acids. The germline CDR1 and CDR2 sequences are MDHEN and SYDVKM. The CDR3 DNA sequence: TGTGCCAGCATCGGGGGGAAAGGAAACACCATATATTTT. This sequence encodes CASIGGKGNTIYF.

The chain uses TRBV27 and TRBJ2-6; the D is unclear. The CDR3 contains 14 residues. Germline V gene data show CDR1 as MNHEY and CDR2 as SMNVEV (reference sequence). The V gene lost 3 bases and the J gene lost 2 bases, with 5 bases spanning the gap. In DNA form, the CDR3 reads TGTGCCAGCAGTTTCACGGCTGGGGCCAACGTCCTGACTTTC. It translates to CASSFTAGANVLTF.

The chain recombines TRBV13 with TRBJ1-4, with TRBD1 matching 7 bases. This CDR3 region has 15 residues. Trimming removed 5 bases from V and 4 bases from J; junction bases left unmatched: 7. Germline-derived CDR1 and CDR2 are PRHDT and FYEKMQ (reference sequence). The CDR3 loop is CASSTWDSFNEKLFF. The CDR3 DNA reads as TGTGCCAGCAGCACCTGGGACAGCTTTAATGAAAAACTGTTTTTT.

The genes are TRBV11-2 and TRBJ2-7; 7 positions agree with TRBD1. CDR3 size: 16 residues. The germline V gene has CDR1 SGHAT and CDR2 FQNNGV. V shed 6 bases, J shed 0 bases, and the junction held 11 bases outside the gene matches. The CDR3 DNA follows: TGTGCCAGCAGTTCCCGAACAGGGGATCTCTCCTACGAGCAGTACTTC. It translates to CASSSRTGDLSYEQYF.

The chain joins TRBV13 to TRBJ1-1; 8 positions agree with TRBD1. This CDR3 is 13 amino acids long. Germline values: CDR1 PRHDT, CDR2 FYEKMQ (reference sequence). The V and J ends lost 4 bases and 9 bases, in that order; junction bases with no gene match: 7. The CDR3 region has the DNA TGTGCCAGCAGCTCAGGGGGCCCTACCAAAGCTTTCTTT. This sequence encodes CASSSGGPTKAFF.

This clone was recorded only once. The chain has TRBV6-1 and TRBJ2-7, with 9 bases identical to TRBD1. Germline CDR1 MNHNS, CDR2 SASEGT. The CDR3 covers 15 residues. With V trimmed by 7 bases and J by 3 bases, 10 bases remained unmatched. The CDR3 bases are TGTGCCAGCAAAACCGGGACAGGGCTCATCTACGAGCAGTACTTC. Its protein product is CASKTGTGLIYEQYF.

In DNA, the CDR3 is TGTGCCAGCAGCGTACGGGACACCTACGAGCAGTACTTC. Translated: CASSVRDTYEQYF. The V call is TRBV9, the J call TRBJ2-7; a possible D gene is TRBD1 (6 bases). The CDR3 contains 13 residues. CDR1 and CDR2 (germline): SGDLS, YYNGEE. V was pared by 1 base and J by 2 bases, with 7 bases between.

The genes are TRBV9 and TRBJ2-3, with TRBD2 matching 7 bases. With 4 bases clipped from V and 2 bases from J, the junction kept 10 bases outside the gene matches. Germline CDR1 SGDLS, CDR2 YYNGEE. The CDR3 is 16 amino acids. As DNA, the CDR3 is TGTGCCAGCAGCCCGTGGGGAGGGTGGAACACAGATACGCAGTATTTT. Its translation: CASSPWGGWNTDTQYF.

CDR3 DNA sequence: TGTGCCAGCAGCGTAAGGGAGACTTCTTACTACGAGCAGTACTTC. Protein: CASSVRETSYYEQYF. The chain is built from TRBV9 and TRBJ2-7; D may be TRBD2 (5 bases). Looked up from germline, CDR1 is SGDLS and CDR2 is YYNGEE. The length of the CDR3 is 15 residues. Trimming removed 1 base from V and 3 bases from J, with 14 bases in between.

J is TRBJ1-2 and V is TRBV13; TRBD1 matches 9 bases. After removal of 7 bases from V and 3 bases from J, the junction contained 9 bases not matched to a gene. This CDR3 region has 15 residues. Germline assignment: CDR1 PRHDT and CDR2 FYEKMQ (reference sequence). The CDR3 sequence is CASTETGGNDYGYTF. Written as DNA, the CDR3 is TGTGCCAGCACCGAGACAGGGGGAAACGACTATGGCTACACCTTC.

The chain uses TRBV6-1 and TRBJ2-7; 7 bases match TRBD1. The germline V gene has CDR1 MNHNS and CDR2 SASEGT. This CDR3 has 13 amino acids. V gave up 8 bases and J gave up 4 bases; unmatched junction bases: 8. CDR3 loop: CASGPTGNYEQYF. In nucleotides, the CDR3 is TGTGCCAGCGGCCCGACAGGGAATTACGAGCAGTACTTC.